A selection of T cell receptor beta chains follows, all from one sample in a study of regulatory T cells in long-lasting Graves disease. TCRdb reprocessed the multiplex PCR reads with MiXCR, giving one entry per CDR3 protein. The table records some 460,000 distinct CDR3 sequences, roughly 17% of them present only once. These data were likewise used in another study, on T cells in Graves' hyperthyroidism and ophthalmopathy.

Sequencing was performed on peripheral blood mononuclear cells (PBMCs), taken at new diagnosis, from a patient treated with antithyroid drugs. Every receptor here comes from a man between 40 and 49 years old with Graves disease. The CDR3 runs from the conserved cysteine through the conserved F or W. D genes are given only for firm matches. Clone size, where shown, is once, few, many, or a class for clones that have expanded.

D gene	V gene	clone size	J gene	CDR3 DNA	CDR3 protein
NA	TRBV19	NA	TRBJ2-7	TGTGCCAGTAGTGCCCTCGGGGGTTCCTACGAGCAGTACTTC	CASSALGGSYEQYF
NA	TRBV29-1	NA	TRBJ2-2	TGCAGCGTTGAAAGGAAGGCCAACGGGGAGCTGTTTTTT	CSVERKANGELFF
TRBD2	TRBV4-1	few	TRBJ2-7	TGCGCCAGCAGCCAGCTAGCGGGGGTCTTCTCCTACGAGCAGTACTTC	CASSQLAGVFSYEQYF
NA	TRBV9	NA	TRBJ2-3	TGTGCCAGCAGCGTAGAAGCCAGCCGCACAGATACGCAGTATTTT	CASSVEASRTDTQYF
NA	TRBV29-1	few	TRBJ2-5	TGCAGCGCCTCAGGGGTGTCAGAGACCCAGTACTTC	CSASGVSETQYF
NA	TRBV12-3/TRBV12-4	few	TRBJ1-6	TGTGCCAGCAGTTTCTCGGGTAGGAATTCACCCCTCCACTTT	CASSFSGRNSPLHF
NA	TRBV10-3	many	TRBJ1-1	TGTGCCATCAGTGATGCGTGGGGGAACACTGAAGCTTTCTTT	CAISDAWGNTEAFF
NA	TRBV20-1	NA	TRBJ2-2	TGCAGTGCTAGAGATGTTGGAGGGACAGCCCCGAACACCGGGGAGCTGTTTTTT	CSARDVGGTAPNTGELFF
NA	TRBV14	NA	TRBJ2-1	TGTGCCAGCAGCCAGACCCGTGCGAATGAGCAGTTCTTC	CASSQTRANEQFF
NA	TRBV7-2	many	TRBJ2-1	TGTGCCAGCAGCTTAGTCCCCCCCTGGGGTGAGCAGTTCTTC	CASSLVPPWGEQFF
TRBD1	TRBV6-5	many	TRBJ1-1	TGTGCCAGCAGTTACTCTGGGACAGGGTGGGGGAACACTGAAGCTTTCTTT	CASSYSGTGWGNTEAFF
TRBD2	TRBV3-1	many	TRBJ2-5	TGTGCCAGCAGCCAAAGGGGGGGAGCGGGAGGACAAGAGACCCAGTACTTC	CASSQRGGAGGQETQYF
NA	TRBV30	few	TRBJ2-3	TGTGCCTGGAGTACCCGTCGAGCGTCAAGCACAGATACGCAGTATTTT	CAWSTRRASSTDTQYF
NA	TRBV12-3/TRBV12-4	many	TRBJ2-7	TGTGCCAGCAGTAGAAGTACATATACCTACGAGCAGTACTTC	CASSRSTYTYEQYF
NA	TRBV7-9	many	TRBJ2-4	TGTGCCAGCAGCCAGACAGACAGGGCCAAAAACATTCAGTACTTC	CASSQTDRAKNIQYF
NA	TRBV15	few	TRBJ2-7	TGTGCCACCAGCAACGACAGGCTTACCGCCTACGAGCAGTACTTC	CATSNDRLTAYEQYF
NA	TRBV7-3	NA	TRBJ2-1	TGTGCCAGCAGCTTAGGGGCGATAGGTGAGCAGTTCTTC	CASSLGAIGEQFF
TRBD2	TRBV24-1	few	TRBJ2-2	TGTGCCACCAGTGACCTTAGGGGCGGGAGAGTCGCCGGGGAGCTGTTTTTT	CATSDLRGGRVAGELFF
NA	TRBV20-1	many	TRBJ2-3	TGCAGTGCTAGGTCAGCGGCAGATACGCAGTATTTT	CSARSAADTQYF